This T cell receptor (beta chain) was identified in a study of CD8 T cells in ankylosing spondylitis. Findings and caveats of the study: Reportedly, matched ankylosing spondylitis synovial fluid was significantly enriched for disease-linked clones. Relatively rare in peripheral blood, disease-linked clones were also CD8+.

With molecular barcodes, quantitative 5'-RACE was used to make the TCR beta libraries. In TCRdb, the 5' RACE reads were re-called with MiXCR into one record per CDR3 protein. The sample includes about 400,000 distinct CDR3 sequences, approximately 20% of them seen just once. The germline V and J ends were trimmed by 0 bases and 5 bases, with 12 bases remaining between them. Germline CDR1 reads SGHDT; CDR2 reads YYEEEE. The CDR3 loop spans 15 amino acids. Notes on this clonotype: The antigen is undetermined.

Sequenced input: blood, either unsorted or a sorted T cell fraction (not recorded which). The receptor was derived from a male donor with ankylosing spondylitis or in good health (not recorded which). V and J are TRBV5-6 and TRBJ2-1; unclear D gene. The CDR3 DNA sequence: TGTGCCAGCAGCTTGGGACGGGCGTTTAACAATGAGCAGTTCTTC. As protein: CASSLGRAFNNEQFF. Filled out from reference TRBV5-6 and TRBJ2-1, the complete variable domain reads DAGVTQSPTHLIKTRGQQVTLRCSPKSGHDTVSWYQQALGQGPQFIFQYYEEEERQRGNFPDRFSGHQFPNYSSELNVNALLLGDSALYLCASSLGRAFNNEQFFGPGTRLTVL.